The sample holds many counts of the clone carrying this TCR beta chain. What it recognizes is unknown. This sample was included in a study of CD8 T cells in ankylosing spondylitis. Study-level results: Earlier reports found some motif variants in synovial fluid and blood in reactive arthritis. For ankylosing spondylitis blood, a TCR beta motif of eight or nine highly homologous variants appeared characteristic. Significantly higher representation of disease-linked clones was reported for matched ankylosing spondylitis synovial fluid.

Generation of TCR beta libraries employed quantitative 5'-RACE incorporating molecular barcodes. TCRdb re-derived calls from the 5' RACE reads in MiXCR, one entry per CDR3 protein. The sample yields under 250,000 distinct CDR3 sequences, about 6.7% seen once. The CDR3 totals 14 residues. V was clipped by 3 bases and J by 5 bases, with 12 bases between them. The source material was blood, either unsorted or a sorted T cell fraction (not recorded which). This TCR came from a male donor with ankylosing spondylitis. J is TRBJ2-3 and V is TRBV12-3 or TRBV12-4; D uncertain. The CDR3 region is CASSLFLREDTQYF. CDR3 DNA sequence: TGTGCCAGCAGTTTGTTCCTAAGAGAAGATACGCAGTATTTT.